The 11 T cell receptor beta chains below were found in one sample sequenced in a study of CD8+ T cells in alopecia areata. Reverse transcribed after extraction, RNA yielded cDNA as the sequencing template. Sequenced by immunoSEQ multiplex PCR; TCRdb stores in-frame clones only, minus some. This sample has approximately 100,000 clones, with 55% to 70% found just once. Treatment here: oral pan-JAK inhibitor, 5-10 mg twice daily. The sample here was CD8+ T cells sorted from blood, taken at approximately week 60, from a patient treated with tofacitinib. The receptors were gathered from a human donor with alopecia areata.

This clone has only a few counts. The chain employs TRBV29-1 and TRBJ1-2, with D possibly TRBD1 on 6 matching bases. Trimming took 8 bases from V and 4 from J, leaving 14 bases between them. This CDR3 region has 12 residues. The germline V gene encodes CDR1 SQVTM and CDR2 ANQGSEA. The CDR3 here is CSTKGGAYGYTF. The DNA of the CDR3 is TGCAGCACGAAGGGGGGCGCCTATGGCTACACCTTC.

V and J are TRBV4-2 and TRBJ1-1, with TRBD1 matching over 9 bases. Germline V gives CDR1 LGHNA, CDR2 YNFKEQ. J lost 5 bases, V lost 4 bases, and 8 bases had no gene match. CDR3 size: 15 residues. DNA for the CDR3: TGTGCCAGCAGCCCTCATCCCGGGACAGGGACTGAAGCTTTCTTT. This gives the protein CASSPHPGTGTEAFF.

V is TRBV13 and J is TRBJ2-5, with D possibly TRBD2 on 5 matching bases. V dropped 4 bases and J dropped 3 bases, with 9 bases sitting between them. Germline V gene data show CDR1 as PRHDT and CDR2 as FYEKMQ (reference sequence). CDR3 length: 13 residues. This chain's CDR3 is CASSSGEEETQYF. Written as DNA, the CDR3 is TGTGCCAGCAGCTCCGGGGAAGAAGAGACCCAGTACTTC.

This clone has a handful of counts. The gene calls are TRBV4-1 and TRBJ2-7, with TRBD1 as a possible D gene (5 bases). CDR3 length equals 13 residues. V was shortened by 3 bases and J by 6 bases, with 12 bases between the two germline ends. Germline CDR1 MGHRA, CDR2 YSYEKL. CDR3 sequence reads: CASSHPRAGEQYF. In DNA form, the CDR3 reads TGCGCCAGCAGCCACCCCAGGGCTGGCGAGCAGTACTTC.

In DNA, the CDR3 is TGTGCCAGCAGCTTTCGGGGGAGCGCGAACACCGGGGAGCTGTTTTTT. Encoded protein: CASSFRGSANTGELFF. V gene TRBV7-9 combines with J gene TRBJ2-2; D possibly corresponds to TRBD2 (6 bases). CDR3 length: 16 residues. CDR1 is SEHNR, CDR2 FQNEAQ, per germline (reference sequence). The ends were cut back, 3 bases at V and 0 bases at J, with 11 bases in the middle.

This clone was observed a handful of times. V usage is TRBV9 and J usage is TRBJ1-2; D is unresolved. This CDR3 has 12 residues. From germline, CDR1 is SGDLS and CDR2 YYNGEE. The V end lost 7 bases, the J end lost 4 bases, and 11 bases lay between the germline ends. CDR3 nucleotide sequence: TGTGCCAGCGTCGCAGATGGCTATGGCTACACCTTC. It is translated as CASVADGYGYTF.

Of note for this clone: The same CDR3 also results from other DNA sequences found in this sample. The chain joins TRBV9 to TRBJ2-7; 8 bases map to TRBD1. Germline values: CDR1 SGDLS, CDR2 YYNGEE. The CDR3 totals 12 residues. After removal of 3 bases from V and 4 bases from J, the junction contained 0 bases not matched to a gene. CDR3 nucleotide sequence: TGTGCCAGCAGCGGACAGGGGTACGAGCAGTACTTC. Translating gives CASSGQGYEQYF.

The CDR3 here is CAWSSGGVNQPQHF. In DNA form, the CDR3 reads TGTGCCTGGAGTTCCGGTGGGGTAAATCAGCCCCAGCATTTT. This rearrangement joins TRBV30 to TRBJ1-5; D unclear. The germline CDR1 and CDR2 sequences are GTSNPN and SVGIG (reference sequence). The CDR3 sequence is 14 residues long. Trimming pared 2 bases from V and 4 bases from J, leaving 12 bases between.

This chain connects TRBV15 to TRBJ1-6, with D uncertain. The CDR3 totals 13 residues. CDR1 LNHNV and CDR2 YYDKDF come from the germline V gene (reference sequence). The ends were cut back, 2 bases at V and 9 bases at J, with 8 bases in the middle. The CDR3 is CATSRSRSSPLHF. CDR3 coding DNA: TGTGCCACCAGCAGAAGTAGGAGTTCACCCCTCCACTTT. The whole variable domain, filled in from reference TRBV15 and TRBJ1-6, reads DAMVIQNPRYQVTQFGKPVTLSCSQTLNHNVMYWYQQKSSQAPKLLFHYYDKDFNNEADTPDNFQSRRPNTSFCFLDIRSPGLGDTAMYLCATSRSRSSPLHFGNGTRLTVT.

The V gene is TRBV7-2, the J gene TRBJ2-2; D is unclear. Trimming cost V 4 bases and J 6 bases, with 12 bases left between them. The CDR3 length is 14 residues. Per the germline V gene, CDR1 is SGHTA and CDR2 is FQGNSA. The CDR3 DNA is TGTGCCAGCAGCTCCGGAACAGCCCCCGGGGAGCTGTTTTTT. As protein: CASSSGTAPGELFF.

The chain employs TRBV6-5 and TRBJ2-1; 8 nucleotides line up with TRBD2. Trimming at V came to 5 bases and at J to 0 bases, leaving 3 bases not matched to a gene. The length of the CDR3 is 15 residues. The germline CDR1 and CDR2 sequences are MNHEY and SVGAGI. CDR3 sequence: CASSGGLASYNEQFF. The CDR3 nucleotides read TGTGCCAGCAGTGGAGGACTAGCCTCCTACAATGAGCAGTTCTTC.